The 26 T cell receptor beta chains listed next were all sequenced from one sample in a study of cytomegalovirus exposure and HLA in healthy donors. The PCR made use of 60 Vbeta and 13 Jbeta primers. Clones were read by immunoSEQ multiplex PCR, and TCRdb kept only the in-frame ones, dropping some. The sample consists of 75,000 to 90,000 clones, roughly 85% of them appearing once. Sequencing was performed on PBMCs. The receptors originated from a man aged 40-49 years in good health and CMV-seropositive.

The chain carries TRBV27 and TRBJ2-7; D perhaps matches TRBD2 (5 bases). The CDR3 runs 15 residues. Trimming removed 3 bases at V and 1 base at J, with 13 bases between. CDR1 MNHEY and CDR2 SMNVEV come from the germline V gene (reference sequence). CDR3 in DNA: TGTGCCAGCAGTTTCATAGGACTCGGGTCCTACGAGCAGTACTTC. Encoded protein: CASSFIGLGSYEQYF.

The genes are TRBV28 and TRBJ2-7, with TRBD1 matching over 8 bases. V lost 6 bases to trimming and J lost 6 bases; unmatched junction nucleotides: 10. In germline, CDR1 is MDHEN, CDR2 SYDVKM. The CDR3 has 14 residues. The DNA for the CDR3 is TGTGCCAGCAGAACGGGGACAGGAAAGGGCGAGCAGTACTTC. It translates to CASRTGTGKGEQYF.

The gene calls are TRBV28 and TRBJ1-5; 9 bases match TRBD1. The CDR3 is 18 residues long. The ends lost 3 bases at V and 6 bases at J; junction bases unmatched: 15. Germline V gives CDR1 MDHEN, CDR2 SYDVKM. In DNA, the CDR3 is TGTGCCAGCAGTTTCCCCCGGGACAGGGTGATGGGAGGTCAGCCCCAGCATTTT. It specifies CASSFPRDRVMGGQPQHF.

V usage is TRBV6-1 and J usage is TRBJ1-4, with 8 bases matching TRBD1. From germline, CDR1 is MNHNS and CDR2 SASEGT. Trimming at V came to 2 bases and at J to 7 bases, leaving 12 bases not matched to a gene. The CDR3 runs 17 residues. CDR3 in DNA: TGTGCCAGCAGTGAATTGGGACAGGCCACAGTAGGTGAAAAACTGTTTTTT. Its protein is CASSELGQATVGEKLFF.

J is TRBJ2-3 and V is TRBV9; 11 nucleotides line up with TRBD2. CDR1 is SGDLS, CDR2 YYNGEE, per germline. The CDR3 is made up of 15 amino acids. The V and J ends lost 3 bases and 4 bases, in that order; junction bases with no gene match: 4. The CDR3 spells CASSGSGRASDTQYF. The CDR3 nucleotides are TGTGCCAGCAGCGGTAGCGGGAGGGCCTCAGATACGCAGTATTTT.

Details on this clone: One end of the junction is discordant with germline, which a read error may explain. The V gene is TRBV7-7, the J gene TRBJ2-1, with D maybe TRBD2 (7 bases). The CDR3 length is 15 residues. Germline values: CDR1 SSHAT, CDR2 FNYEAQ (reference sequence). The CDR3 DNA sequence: TGTGCTAGCAGCTTAGGGGGGGGCGCCAACAATGAGCAGTTCTTC. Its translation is CASSLGGGANNEQFF.

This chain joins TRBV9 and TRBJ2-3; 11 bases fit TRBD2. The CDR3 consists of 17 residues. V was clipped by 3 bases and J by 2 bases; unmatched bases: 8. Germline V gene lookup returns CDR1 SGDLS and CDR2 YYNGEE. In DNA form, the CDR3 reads TGTGCCAGCAGCGCGCTCGGGACTAGCGGCTTCACAGATACGCAGTATTTT. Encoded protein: CASSALGTSGFTDTQYF.

The DNA of the CDR3 is TGTGCCAGCAGTCGCCCGGGACAGGGGAGACGCAATCAGCCCCAGCATTTT. Translation gives CASSRPGQGRRNQPQHF. The chain is built from TRBV28 and TRBJ1-5; TRBD1 aligns across 10 bases. CDR3 length: 17 residues. The V gene end was trimmed by 5 bases and the J gene end by 2 bases; junction bases not matched to a gene: 9. Germline-derived CDR1 and CDR2 are MDHEN and SYDVKM.

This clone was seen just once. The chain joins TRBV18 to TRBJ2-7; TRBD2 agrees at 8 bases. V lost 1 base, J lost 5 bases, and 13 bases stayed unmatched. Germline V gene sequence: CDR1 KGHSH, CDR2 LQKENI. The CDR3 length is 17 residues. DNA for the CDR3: TGTGCCAGCTCACCACGTCCCTTTGCGGGGGGAATACACGAGCAGTACTTC. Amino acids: CASSPRPFAGGIHEQYF.

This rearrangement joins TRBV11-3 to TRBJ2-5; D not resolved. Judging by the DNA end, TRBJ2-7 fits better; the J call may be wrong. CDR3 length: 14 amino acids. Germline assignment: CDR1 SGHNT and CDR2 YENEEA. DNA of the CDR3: TGTGCCAGCAGCTTAGAACCGACTTCTTTCGAGCAGTACTTC. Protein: CASSLEPTSFEQYF.

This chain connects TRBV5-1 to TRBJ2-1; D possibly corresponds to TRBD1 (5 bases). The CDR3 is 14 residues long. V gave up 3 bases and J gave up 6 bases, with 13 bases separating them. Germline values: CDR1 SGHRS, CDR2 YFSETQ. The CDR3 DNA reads TGCGCCAGCAGCTCTACAGGAGAGATCAATGAGCAGTTCTTC. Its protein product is CASSSTGEINEQFF.

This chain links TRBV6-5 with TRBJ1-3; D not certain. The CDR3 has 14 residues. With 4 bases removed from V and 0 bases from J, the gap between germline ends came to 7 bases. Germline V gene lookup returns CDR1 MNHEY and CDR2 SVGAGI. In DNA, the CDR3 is TGTGCCAGCAGTTTTGCGGGCTCTGGAAACACCATATATTTT. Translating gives CASSFAGSGNTIYF.

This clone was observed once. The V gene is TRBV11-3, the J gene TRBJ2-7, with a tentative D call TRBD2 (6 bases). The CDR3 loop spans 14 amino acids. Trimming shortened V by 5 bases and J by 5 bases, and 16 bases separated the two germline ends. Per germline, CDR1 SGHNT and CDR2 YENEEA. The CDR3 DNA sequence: TGTGCCAGCAGCCCCGGGGGATGGGCCAACGAGCAGTACTTC. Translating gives CASSPGGWANEQYF.

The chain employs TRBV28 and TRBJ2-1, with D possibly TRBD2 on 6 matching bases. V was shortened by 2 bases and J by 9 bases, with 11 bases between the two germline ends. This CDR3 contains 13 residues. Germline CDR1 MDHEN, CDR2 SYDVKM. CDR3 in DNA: TGTGCCAGCAGTTTAGGCTCGGAGGGTGAGCAGTTCTTC. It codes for CASSLGSEGEQFF.

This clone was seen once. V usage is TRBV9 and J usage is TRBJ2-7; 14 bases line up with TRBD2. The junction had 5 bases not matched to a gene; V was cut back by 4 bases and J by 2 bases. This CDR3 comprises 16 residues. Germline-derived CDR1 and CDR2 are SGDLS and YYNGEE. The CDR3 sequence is CASSKGLAGAPYEQYF. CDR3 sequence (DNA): TGTGCCAGCAGCAAGGGACTAGCGGGAGCCCCCTACGAGCAGTACTTC.

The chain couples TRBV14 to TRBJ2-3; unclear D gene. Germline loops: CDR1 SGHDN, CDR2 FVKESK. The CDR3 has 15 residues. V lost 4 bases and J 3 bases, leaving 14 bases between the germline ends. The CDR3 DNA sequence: TGTGCCAGCAGCCTTTTAGCTACTGGGACAGATACGCAGTATTTT. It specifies CASSLLATGTDTQYF.

CDR3 coding DNA: TGTGCCAGCAGTGATAGTCTAGCGGGAGGGATAGTAGCCAAAAACATTCAGTACTTC. It encodes CASSDSLAGGIVAKNIQYF. The rearrangement links TRBV6-1 to TRBJ2-4; 12 bases are a match to TRBD2. J gave up 0 bases and V 3 bases, and 9 bases lay outside the gene matches. The CDR3 is 19 residues long. CDR1 and CDR2 (germline): MNHNS, SASEGT.

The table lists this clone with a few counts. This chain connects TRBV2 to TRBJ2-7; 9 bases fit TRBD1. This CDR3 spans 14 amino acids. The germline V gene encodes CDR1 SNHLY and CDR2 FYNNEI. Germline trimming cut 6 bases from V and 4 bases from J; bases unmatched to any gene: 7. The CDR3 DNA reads TGTGCCAGCAGCGGGACAGGGTTCGGGTACGAGCAGTACTTC. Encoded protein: CASSGTGFGYEQYF.

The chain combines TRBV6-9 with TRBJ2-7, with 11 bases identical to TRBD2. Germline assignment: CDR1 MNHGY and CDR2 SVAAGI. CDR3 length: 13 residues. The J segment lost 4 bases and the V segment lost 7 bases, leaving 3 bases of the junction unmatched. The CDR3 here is CASKRTSGYEQYF. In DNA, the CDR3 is TGTGCCAGCAAAAGGACTAGCGGGTACGAGCAGTACTTC.

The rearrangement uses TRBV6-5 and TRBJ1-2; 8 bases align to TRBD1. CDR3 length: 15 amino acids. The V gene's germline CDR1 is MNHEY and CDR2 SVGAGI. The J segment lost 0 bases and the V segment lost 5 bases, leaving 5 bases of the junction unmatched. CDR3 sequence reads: CASSQTGAANYGYTF. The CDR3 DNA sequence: TGTGCCAGCAGTCAGACAGGGGCGGCTAACTATGGCTACACCTTC.

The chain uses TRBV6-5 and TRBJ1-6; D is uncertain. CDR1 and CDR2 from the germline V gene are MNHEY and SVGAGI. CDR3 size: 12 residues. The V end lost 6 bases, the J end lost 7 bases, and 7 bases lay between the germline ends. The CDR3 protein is CASSSGNSPLHF. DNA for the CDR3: TGTGCCAGCAGCTCCGGGAATTCACCCCTCCACTTT.

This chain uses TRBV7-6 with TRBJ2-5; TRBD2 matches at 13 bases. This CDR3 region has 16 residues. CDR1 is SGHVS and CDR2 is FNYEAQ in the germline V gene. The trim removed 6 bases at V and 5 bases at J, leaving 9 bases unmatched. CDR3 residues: CASRPLAGGPMETQYF. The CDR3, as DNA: TGTGCCAGCAGACCACTAGCGGGGGGGCCGATGGAGACCCAGTACTTC.

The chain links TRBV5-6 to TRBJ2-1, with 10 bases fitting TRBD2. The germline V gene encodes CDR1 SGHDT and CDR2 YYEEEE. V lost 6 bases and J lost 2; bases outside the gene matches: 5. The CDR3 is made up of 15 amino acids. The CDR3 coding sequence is TGTGCCAGCATGGGAGCGGGAGGGCCCTACAATGAGCAGTTCTTC. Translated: CASMGAGGPYNEQFF.

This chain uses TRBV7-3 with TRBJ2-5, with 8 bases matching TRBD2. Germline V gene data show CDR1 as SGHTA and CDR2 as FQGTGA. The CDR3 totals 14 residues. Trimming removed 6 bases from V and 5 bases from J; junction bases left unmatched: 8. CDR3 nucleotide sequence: TGTGCCAGCAGTCAAGCGGGAGCGGGGGAGACCCAGTACTTC. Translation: CASSQAGAGETQYF.

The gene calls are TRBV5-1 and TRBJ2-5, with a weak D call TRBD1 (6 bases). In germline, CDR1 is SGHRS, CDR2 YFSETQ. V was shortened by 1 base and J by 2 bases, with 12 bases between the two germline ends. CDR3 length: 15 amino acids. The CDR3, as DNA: TGCGCCAGCAGCTTGAGTCCGGGACAACAAGAGACCCAGTACTTC. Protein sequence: CASSLSPGQQETQYF.

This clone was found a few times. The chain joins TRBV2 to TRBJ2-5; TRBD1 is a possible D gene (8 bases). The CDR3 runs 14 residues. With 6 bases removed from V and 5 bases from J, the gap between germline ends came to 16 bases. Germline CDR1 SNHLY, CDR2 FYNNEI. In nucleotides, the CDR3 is TGTGCCAGCAGCCACAGGGGGGGAAGGGAGACCCAGTACTTC. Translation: CASSHRGGRETQYF.